The following is a T cell receptor beta chain sequence with its context. Seattle-derived patients entered the study during active infection and were followed longitudinally. The sample originates from a study of blood T cell repertoires in COVID-19. Study information: Collection of acute and convalescent COVID-19 samples took place in the United States, Italy and Spain. T cells, B-cell-depleted T cells, or PBMCs provided the cDNA or gDNA that served as material.

Germline V CDR1 and CDR2: MNHEY, SMNVEV (reference sequence). The CDR3 has 16 residues. V was clipped by 8 bases and J by 4 bases; unmatched bases: 8. Under the authors' procedure: It was from reference gene primer amplification that nucleated cell counts were estimated. TCRdb's table, derived via immunoSEQ multiplex PCR, lists solely in-frame clones and lacks some. V and J calls plus clone size are reproduced from that table; the DNA served to infer D and trimming. The data contain roughly 30,000 clones, 88% of them seen just once; the ten biggest clones take up 7% to 9.5%. The sequencing input was peripheral blood. The rearrangement uses TRBV27 and TRBJ2-2; 12 positions match TRBD1. The TCR originated in a man aged 60-69 years with COVID-19, enrolled during active disease. CDR3 amino acids: CASADGTGGPTGELFF. For the CDR3, the DNA is TGTGCCAGCGCTGACGGGACAGGGGGCCCCACCGGGGAGCTGTTTTTT.